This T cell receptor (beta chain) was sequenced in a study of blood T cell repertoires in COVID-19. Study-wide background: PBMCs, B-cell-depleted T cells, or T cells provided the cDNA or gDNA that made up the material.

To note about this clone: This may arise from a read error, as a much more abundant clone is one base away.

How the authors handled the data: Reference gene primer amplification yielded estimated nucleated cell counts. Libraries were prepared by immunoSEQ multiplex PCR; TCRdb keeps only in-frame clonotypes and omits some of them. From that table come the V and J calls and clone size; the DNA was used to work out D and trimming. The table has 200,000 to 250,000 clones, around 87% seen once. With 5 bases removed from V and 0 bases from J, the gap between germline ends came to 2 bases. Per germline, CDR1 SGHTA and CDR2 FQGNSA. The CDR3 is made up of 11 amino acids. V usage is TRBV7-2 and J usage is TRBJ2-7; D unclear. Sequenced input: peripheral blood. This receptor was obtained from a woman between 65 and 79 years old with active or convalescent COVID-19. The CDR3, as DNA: TGTGCCAGCAGCCACTCCTACGAGCAGTACTTC. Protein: CASSHSYEQYF.